One and the same sample provided the 32 T cell receptor beta chains below, sequenced in a study of early stage breast cancer tumors. Sequenced by immunoSEQ multiplex PCR; TCRdb stores in-frame clones only, minus some. The sample lists about 58,000 clones; roughly 80% were seen once. Sequences were obtained from blood. These receptors were taken from a person in their twenties or thirties with breast cancer.

In DNA form, the CDR3 reads TGTGCCAGCCGAACCGCGGGACAGGGGCCGGTGGGCAATCAGCCCCAGCATTTT. Its protein is CASRTAGQGPVGNQPQHF. The chain recombines TRBV28 with TRBJ1-5; 10 bases line up with TRBD1. The CDR3 length is 18 residues. V shed 8 bases, J shed 2 bases, and the junction held 15 bases outside the gene matches. The germline V gene encodes CDR1 MDHEN and CDR2 SYDVKM. Together with reference TRBV28 and TRBJ1-5, the CDR3 gives the full variable domain: DVKVTQSSRYLVKRTGEKVFLECVQDMDHENMFWYRQDPGLGLRLIYFSYDVKMKEKGDIPEGYSVSREKKERFSLILESASTNQTSMYLCASRTAGQGPVGNQPQHFGDGTRLSIL.

This chain links TRBV7-9 with TRBJ2-4; 9 bases are shared with TRBD1. J lost 9 bases, V lost 2 bases, and 2 bases had no gene match. Germline V gene lookup returns CDR1 SEHNR and CDR2 FQNEAQ (reference sequence). CDR3 length equals 13 residues. CDR3 protein: CASSLRQGVIQYF. CDR3 in DNA: TGTGCCAGCAGCTTAAGACAGGGGGTCATTCAGTACTTC.

This chain uses TRBV2 with TRBJ1-4; no firm D call. Germline loops: CDR1 SNHLY, CDR2 FYNNEI. The CDR3 has 13 residues. The V and J ends lost 7 bases and 4 bases respectively, with 10 bases between them. This chain's CDR3 is CASIRVVNEKLFF. The CDR3 nucleotides read TGTGCCAGCATCCGAGTGGTTAATGAAAAACTGTTTTTT.

The rearrangement uses TRBV7-2 and TRBJ2-7, with 7 bases matching TRBD2. The CDR3 loop spans 12 amino acids. In germline, CDR1 is SGHTA, CDR2 FQGNSA. Germline trimming cut 8 bases from V and 0 bases from J; bases unmatched to any gene: 1. CDR3 amino acids: CASASGSYEQYF. CDR3 nucleotide sequence: TGTGCCAGCGCTAGCGGCTCCTACGAGCAGTACTTC. Full variable domain (missing parts from reference TRBV7-2 and TRBJ2-7): GAGVSQSPSNKVTEKGKDVELRCDPISGHTALYWYRQSLGQGLEFLIYFQGNSAPDKSGLPSDRFSAERTGGSVSTLTIQRTQQEDSAVYLCASASGSYEQYFGPGTRLTVT.

In DNA form, the CDR3 reads TGTGCCAGCAGCTTACGGGCTGGGGGCGAGCAGTACTTC. This sequence encodes CASSLRAGGEQYF. This chain connects TRBV5-6 to TRBJ2-7; D possibly matches TRBD1 or TRBD2 (5 bases each). Trimming pared 2 bases from V and 6 bases from J, leaving 12 bases between. CDR3 length equals 13 residues. Germline CDR1 SGHDT, CDR2 YYEEEE.

This clone was counted a few times. V gene TRBV4-2 combines with J gene TRBJ1-1; the match to TRBD1 covers 7 bases. Germline V gene lookup returns CDR1 LGHNA and CDR2 YNFKEQ. The V segment lost 1 base and the J segment 4 bases; nucleotides outside the gene matches: 12. The CDR3 length is 17 residues. CDR3 sequence reads: CASSQGDRGALGTEAFF. For the CDR3, the DNA is TGTGCCAGCAGCCAAGGGGACAGAGGGGCGTTGGGCACTGAAGCTTTCTTT.

The gene calls are TRBV20-1 and TRBJ1-2, with D possibly matching TRBD1 (6 bases). Germline V gene sequence: CDR1 DFQATT, CDR2 SNEGSKA (reference sequence). Trimming cost V 6 bases and J 8 bases, with 13 bases left between them. The CDR3 sequence is 11 residues long. CDR3 in amino acids: CSANPRGGYTF. DNA of the CDR3: TGCAGTGCCAACCCGAGGGGGGGCTACACCTTC.

The CDR3 here is CASSVDLGTDNEQFF. CDR3 in DNA: TGTGCCAGCAGCGTAGACCTGGGGACCGACAATGAGCAGTTCTTC. The chain has TRBV9 and TRBJ2-1; D could derive from TRBD1 or TRBD2 (5 bases each). Germline CDR1 reads SGDLS; CDR2 reads YYNGEE. V was shortened by 0 bases and J by 5 bases, with 12 bases between the two germline ends. This CDR3 has 15 amino acids.

CDR3 sequence (DNA): TGTGCCAGCAGCTTGGCGGGAAACACTGAAGCTTTCTTT. Its protein product is CASSLAGNTEAFF. The rearrangement links TRBV7-9 to TRBJ1-1; D unclear. The CDR3 runs 13 residues. The germline V and J ends were trimmed by 3 bases and 2 bases, with 7 bases remaining between them. Per the germline V gene, CDR1 is SEHNR and CDR2 is FQNEAQ (reference sequence).

This sequence joins TRBV11-3 and TRBJ2-7; D is possibly TRBD1 or TRBD2 (6 bases each). Germline CDR1 reads SGHNT; CDR2 reads YENEEA. Trimming left V 3 bases short and J 0 bases short, with 18 bases between. The CDR3 consists of 17 residues. As DNA, the CDR3 is TGTGCCAGCAGCTTCTGCGCCCGGGGGCTGAACTCCTACGAGCAGTACTTC. It codes for CASSFCARGLNSYEQYF.

The rearrangement joins TRBV7-8 to TRBJ1-3; D ambiguous. V lost 5 bases and J lost 0, with 20 bases in between. Germline V gene lookup returns CDR1 SGHVS and CDR2 FQNEAQ. The CDR3 contains 18 residues. CDR3 sequence: CASSKEVGNSGSGNTIYF. CDR3 nucleotides: TGTGCCAGCAGCAAAGAAGTGGGTAACTCTGGCTCTGGAAACACCATATATTTT.

This clone was seen once. V and J are TRBV7-8 and TRBJ2-4; D remains unclear. The germline V gene encodes CDR1 SGHVS and CDR2 FQNEAQ. The CDR3 length is 11 residues. V was pared by 3 bases and J by 7 bases, with 4 bases between. This CDR3 reads CASSFGNIQYF. CDR3 nucleotide sequence: TGTGCCAGCAGCTTTGGGAACATTCAGTACTTC.

The chain links TRBV28 to TRBJ1-1; 7 bases agree with TRBD1. This CDR3 has 14 amino acids. CDR1 and CDR2 (germline): MDHEN, SYDVKM. Unmatched junction bases numbered 13, after V lost 5 bases and J lost 10 bases. CDR3 residues: CASSTGQRGVSAFF. The CDR3 bases are TGTGCCAGCAGTACGGGACAGCGGGGGGTATCAGCTTTCTTT.

The gene calls are TRBV19 and TRBJ1-4; D perhaps matches TRBD1 (6 bases). The V end was cut by 4 bases, the J end by 8 bases, with 14 bases between. Germline CDR1 and CDR2: LNHDA and SQIVND (reference sequence). There are 14 residues in the CDR3. CDR3 DNA: TGTGCCAGTAGTAGAGGGGGTTCAGAGGAAAAACTGTTTTTT. Its translation: CASSRGGSEEKLFF.

The J gene is TRBJ2-7, the V gene TRBV29-1; a weak D match, TRBD1 (5 bases). The CDR3 loop spans 11 amino acids. The ends were cut back, 3 bases at V and 5 bases at J, with 8 bases in the middle. Germline V gene sequence: CDR1 SQVTM, CDR2 ANQGSEA. CDR3 bases: TGCAGCGTTGAGACAGATAACGAGCAGTACTTC. Its protein product is CSVETDNEQYF.

V gene TRBV11-1 combines with J gene TRBJ2-7; 11 nucleotides align to TRBD2. Germline V gene lookup returns CDR1 SGHAT and CDR2 FQDESV (reference sequence). Trimming took 7 bases from V and 1 from J; bases not matched to a gene: 9. CDR3 length: 16 residues. CDR3: CASTPFGTSGSYEQYF. The CDR3 DNA is TGTGCCAGCACCCCGTTCGGGACTAGCGGTTCCTACGAGCAGTACTTC. The variable domain in full, completed from reference TRBV11-1 and TRBJ2-7, reads EAEVAQSPRYKITEKSQAVAFWCDPISGHATLYWYRQILGQGPELLVQFQDESVVDDSQLPKDRFSAERLKGVDSTLKIQPAELGDSAMYLCASTPFGTSGSYEQYFGPGTRLTVT.

This clone appeared once. V and J are TRBV11-3 and TRBJ2-2; tentative D call: TRBD2 (6 bases). This CDR3 comprises 17 residues. Germline V gene data show CDR1 as SGHNT and CDR2 as YENEEA. The ends were cut back, 1 base at V and 2 bases at J, with 14 bases in the middle. The CDR3 here is CASSLAPGLVNTGELFF. The CDR3 nucleotides read TGTGCCAGCAGCTTAGCCCCGGGACTTGTAAACACCGGGGAGCTGTTTTTT.

V usage is TRBV2 and J usage is TRBJ1-4, with D tentatively TRBD1 (6 bases). Deletions cut 10 bases from V and 7 bases from J, with 16 bases between. CDR1 and CDR2 from the germline V gene are SNHLY and FYNNEI. CDR3 length: 13 residues. This CDR3 is CANTEGEGEKLFF. The CDR3 region has the DNA TGTGCCAACACAGAGGGGGAGGGTGAAAAACTGTTTTTT.

V usage is TRBV11-2 and J usage is TRBJ1-1; no clear D. This CDR3 has 14 residues. Germline CDR1 is SGHAT and CDR2 is FQNNGV. The ends were cut back, 4 bases at V and 1 base at J, with 10 bases in the middle. Written as DNA, the CDR3 is TGTGCCAGCAGCTCATACCGTACGAACACTGAAGCTTTCTTT. This encodes CASSSYRTNTEAFF.

The chain has TRBV5-1 and TRBJ2-7; D is unclear. This CDR3 region has 15 residues. Germline V CDR1 and CDR2: SGHRS, YFSETQ. V lost 0 bases, J lost 1 base, and 11 bases lay in between. CDR3 sequence (DNA): TGCGCCAGCAGCTTGGAACCGACCCTTTCCTACGAGCAGTACTTC. It yields the protein CASSLEPTLSYEQYF.

CDR3 bases: TGTGCCAGCAGTTGCTCGACAGGGGAGGGGATCATGAACACTGAAGCTTTCTTT. Translated: CASSCSTGEGIMNTEAFF. The chain uses TRBV27 and TRBJ1-1, with TRBD1 matching over 8 bases. The CDR3 runs to 18 residues. The V and J ends lost 4 bases and 0 bases, in that order; junction bases with no gene match: 13. CDR1 is MNHEY and CDR2 is SMNVEV in the germline V gene (reference sequence).

V and J are TRBV4-1 and TRBJ2-2; D is uncertain. V lost 1 base to trimming and J lost 6 bases, with 15 bases between them. Germline values: CDR1 MGHRA, CDR2 YSYEKL. The CDR3 length is 16 residues. The CDR3 DNA follows: TGCGCCAGCAGCCAAGGGTCCCAACCCCAACCCGGGGAGCTGTTTTTT. Encoded protein: CASSQGSQPQPGELFF.

The chain recombines TRBV5-6 with TRBJ1-5, with a possible D match to TRBD1 (5 bases). The germline V gene has CDR1 SGHDT and CDR2 YYEEEE. This CDR3 spans 16 amino acids. Trimming pared 4 bases from V and 4 bases from J, leaving 18 bases between. The CDR3 bases are TGTGCCAGCAGCCCGGGGCCGACGTGGGGTAATCAGCCCCAGCATTTT. It encodes CASSPGPTWGNQPQHF.

The rearrangement joins TRBV7-9 to TRBJ2-1; tentatively, D is TRBD2 (5 bases). V was cut by 5 bases and J by 10 bases, with 12 bases left in between. CDR1 SEHNR and CDR2 FQNEAQ come from the germline V gene (reference sequence). The CDR3 has 12 residues. The CDR3 region is CASSRRGGEQFF. Written as DNA, the CDR3 is TGTGCCAGCAGCCGACGGGGTGGCGAGCAGTTCTTC.

As DNA, the CDR3 is TGCAGCGTCGGGACAGGGAGTTTGTACGAGCAGTACTTC. Protein sequence: CSVGTGSLYEQYF. The V call is TRBV29-1, the J call TRBJ2-7; 9 bases are shared with TRBD1. Trimming removed 6 bases from V and 4 bases from J; junction bases left unmatched: 7. The germline CDR1 and CDR2 sequences are SQVTM and ANQGSEA. This CDR3 contains 13 residues.

The chain recombines TRBV28 with TRBJ1-5; tentative D call: TRBD1 (6 bases). This CDR3 contains 13 residues. CDR1 is MDHEN and CDR2 is SYDVKM in the germline V gene. Deletions cut 8 bases from V and 4 bases from J, with 12 bases between. Here the CDR3 reads CASLDRPNQPQHF. The CDR3 region has the DNA TGTGCCAGCCTAGACAGGCCTAATCAGCCCCAGCATTTT.

The rearrangement links TRBV29-1 to TRBJ2-3; 7 positions agree with TRBD2. The junction had 8 bases not matched to a gene; V was cut back by 3 bases and J by 8 bases. The CDR3 extends over 13 amino acids. Germline CDR1 and CDR2: SQVTM and ANQGSEA. This chain's CDR3 is CSVEERERGTQYF. The CDR3 bases are TGCAGCGTTGAGGAGCGGGAACGCGGTACGCAGTATTTT.

The chain combines TRBV20-1 with TRBJ2-1; no definite D call. Trimming took off 1 base at V and 14 bases at J, with 12 bases between the two ends. Germline loops: CDR1 DFQATT, CDR2 SNEGSKA (reference sequence). The CDR3 totals 11 residues. DNA of the CDR3: TGCAGTGCTAGAGGTGACCTTATGGAGTTCTTC. Translating gives CSARGDLMEFF.

This rearrangement joins TRBV6-5 to TRBJ1-6, with D unclear. Trimming left V 2 bases short and J 2 bases short, with 10 bases between. CDR1 MNHEY and CDR2 SVGAGI come from the germline V gene. The CDR3 is 16 amino acids. For the CDR3, the DNA is TGTGCCAGCAGTTACCGAGGGTCGACCTATAATTCACCCCTCCACTTT. The encoded protein is CASSYRGSTYNSPLHF.

This chain connects TRBV7-2 to TRBJ1-5, with 8 bases lining up with TRBD1. V trimming: 1 base; J trimming: 15 bases; junction bases outside the gene matches: 8. Germline lookup yields CDR1 SGHTA and CDR2 FQGNSA. The CDR3 covers 13 residues. CDR3 residues: CASSLVEDRARHF. The CDR3, as DNA: TGTGCCAGCAGCTTAGTCGAGGACAGGGCAAGGCATTTT.

The rearrangement joins TRBV2 to TRBJ2-2, with D maybe TRBD1 (6 bases). This CDR3 contains 14 residues. Germline V gene lookup returns CDR1 SNHLY and CDR2 FYNNEI. V was pared by 6 bases and J by 8 bases, with 16 bases between. CDR3 amino acids: CASREQGLTGELFF. The CDR3 coding sequence is TGTGCCAGCAGAGAACAGGGCCTCACTGGGGAGCTGTTTTTT.

The rearrangement uses TRBV5-1 and TRBJ2-1; 12 bases match TRBD2. The CDR3 is 15 amino acids. The V and J ends lost 0 bases and 12 bases, in that order; junction bases with no gene match: 7. Germline V gene lookup returns CDR1 SGHRS and CDR2 YFSETQ. The CDR3 sequence is CASSLGGLAGKGQFF. CDR3 DNA: TGCGCCAGCAGCTTGGGGGGACTAGCGGGCAAGGGGCAGTTCTTC.